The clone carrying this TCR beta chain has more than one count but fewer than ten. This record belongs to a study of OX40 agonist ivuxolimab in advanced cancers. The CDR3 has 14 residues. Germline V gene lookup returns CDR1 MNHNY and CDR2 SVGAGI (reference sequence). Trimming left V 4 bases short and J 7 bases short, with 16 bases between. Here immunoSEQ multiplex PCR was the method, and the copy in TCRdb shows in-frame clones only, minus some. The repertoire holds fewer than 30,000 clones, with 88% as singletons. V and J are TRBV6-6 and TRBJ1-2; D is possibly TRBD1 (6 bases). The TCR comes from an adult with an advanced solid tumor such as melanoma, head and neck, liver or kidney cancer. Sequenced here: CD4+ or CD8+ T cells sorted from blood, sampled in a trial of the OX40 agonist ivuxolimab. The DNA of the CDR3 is TGTGCCAGCAGTTTCCCACAGGGTGTAGGTGGCTACACCTTC. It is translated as CASSFPQGVGGYTF.